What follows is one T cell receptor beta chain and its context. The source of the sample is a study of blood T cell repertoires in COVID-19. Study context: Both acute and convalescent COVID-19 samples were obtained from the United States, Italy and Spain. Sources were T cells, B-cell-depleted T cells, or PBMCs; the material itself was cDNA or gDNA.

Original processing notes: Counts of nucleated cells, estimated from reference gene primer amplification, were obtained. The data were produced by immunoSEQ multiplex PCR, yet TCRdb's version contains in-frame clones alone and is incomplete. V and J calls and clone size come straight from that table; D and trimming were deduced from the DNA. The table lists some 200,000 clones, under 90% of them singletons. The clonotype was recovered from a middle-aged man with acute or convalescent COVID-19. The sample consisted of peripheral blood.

CDR3 sequence reads: CASSLGTGDSYEQYF. In DNA, the CDR3 is TGTGCCAGCAGCTTGGGGACAGGGGACTCCTACGAGCAGTACTTC. This chain connects TRBV5-4 to TRBJ2-7, with TRBD1 matching over 9 bases. The ends lost 0 bases at V and 0 bases at J; junction bases unmatched: 1. In germline, CDR1 is SGHNT, CDR2 YYREEE (reference sequence). The CDR3 spans 15 residues.